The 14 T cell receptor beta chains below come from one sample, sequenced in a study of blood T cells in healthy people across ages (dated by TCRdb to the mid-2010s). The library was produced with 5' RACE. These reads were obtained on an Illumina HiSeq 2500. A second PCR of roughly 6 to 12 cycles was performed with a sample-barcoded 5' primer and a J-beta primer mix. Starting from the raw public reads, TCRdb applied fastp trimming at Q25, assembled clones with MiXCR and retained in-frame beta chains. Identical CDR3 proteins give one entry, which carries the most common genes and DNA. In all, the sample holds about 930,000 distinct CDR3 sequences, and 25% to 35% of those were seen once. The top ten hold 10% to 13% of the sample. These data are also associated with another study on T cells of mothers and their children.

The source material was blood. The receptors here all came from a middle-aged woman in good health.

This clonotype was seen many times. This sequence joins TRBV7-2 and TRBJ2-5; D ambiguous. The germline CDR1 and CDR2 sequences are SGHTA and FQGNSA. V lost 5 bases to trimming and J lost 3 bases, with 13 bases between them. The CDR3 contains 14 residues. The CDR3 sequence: CASSKQGGKETQYF. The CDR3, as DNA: TGTGCCAGCAGCAAACAAGGTGGGAAAGAGACCCAGTACTTC.

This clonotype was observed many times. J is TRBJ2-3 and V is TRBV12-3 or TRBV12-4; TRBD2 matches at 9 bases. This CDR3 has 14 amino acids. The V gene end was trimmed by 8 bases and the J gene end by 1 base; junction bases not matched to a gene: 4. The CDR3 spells CASGVAGGTDTQYF. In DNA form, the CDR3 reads TGTGCCAGCGGAGTAGCGGGGGGCACAGATACGCAGTATTTT.

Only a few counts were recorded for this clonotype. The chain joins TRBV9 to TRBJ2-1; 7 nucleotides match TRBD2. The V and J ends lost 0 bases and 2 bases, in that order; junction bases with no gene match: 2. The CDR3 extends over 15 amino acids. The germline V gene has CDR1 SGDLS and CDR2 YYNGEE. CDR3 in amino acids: CASSVASGAYNEQFF. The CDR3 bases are TGTGCCAGCAGCGTAGCCAGCGGGGCCTACAATGAGCAGTTCTTC.

CDR3 in amino acids: CAWSRDTNQPQHF. The CDR3 nucleotides read TGTGCCTGGAGCCGGGACACCAATCAGCCCCAGCATTTT. This chain connects TRBV30 to TRBJ1-5; D possibly corresponds to TRBD1 (6 bases). Between the trimmed V and J ends, which lost 3 bases and 3 bases, there was a span of 9 bases. CDR3 length equals 13 residues. CDR1 and CDR2 (germline): GTSNPN, SVGIG (reference sequence).

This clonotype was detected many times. The CDR3 loop reads CSARDGMPGDIQYF. Written as DNA, the CDR3 is TGCAGTGCTAGAGATGGAATGCCAGGGGACATTCAGTACTTC. This chain connects TRBV20-1 to TRBJ2-4, with D perhaps matching TRBD1 (6 bases). CDR1 is DFQATT and CDR2 is SNEGSKA in the germline V gene (reference sequence). The CDR3 is 14 amino acids. The V end lost 0 bases, the J end lost 8 bases, and 14 bases lay between the germline ends.

The CDR3 region has the DNA TGTGCCAGCAGCGCCCGACAGGGCCAAGAGACCCAGTACTTC. Protein: CASSARQGQETQYF. The chain is built from TRBV7-8 and TRBJ2-5, with 7 bases fitting TRBD1. Germline lookup yields CDR1 SGHVS and CDR2 FQNEAQ. Germline trimming cut 5 bases from V and 1 base from J; bases unmatched to any gene: 4. The CDR3 is 14 residues long.

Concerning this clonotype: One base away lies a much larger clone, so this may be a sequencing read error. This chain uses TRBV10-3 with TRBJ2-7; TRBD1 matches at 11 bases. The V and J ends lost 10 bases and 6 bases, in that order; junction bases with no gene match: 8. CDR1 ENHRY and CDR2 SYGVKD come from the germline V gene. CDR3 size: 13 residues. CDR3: CATYTGTGGEQYF. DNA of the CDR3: TGTGCCACCTACACCGGGACAGGGGGCGAGCAGTACTTC.

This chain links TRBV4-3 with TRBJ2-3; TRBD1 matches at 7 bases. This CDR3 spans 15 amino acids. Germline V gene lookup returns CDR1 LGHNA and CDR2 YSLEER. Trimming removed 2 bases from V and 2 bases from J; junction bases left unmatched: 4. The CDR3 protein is CASSQHRGYTDTQYF. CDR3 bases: TGCGCCAGCAGCCAACACAGGGGATACACAGATACGCAGTATTTT.

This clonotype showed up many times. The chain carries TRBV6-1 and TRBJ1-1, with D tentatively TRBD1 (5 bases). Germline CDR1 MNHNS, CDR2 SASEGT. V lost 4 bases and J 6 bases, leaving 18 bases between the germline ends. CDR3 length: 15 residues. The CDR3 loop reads CASSVLEGEGAEAFF. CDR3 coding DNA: TGTGCCAGCAGTGTCTTGGAAGGGGAGGGAGCTGAAGCTTTCTTT.

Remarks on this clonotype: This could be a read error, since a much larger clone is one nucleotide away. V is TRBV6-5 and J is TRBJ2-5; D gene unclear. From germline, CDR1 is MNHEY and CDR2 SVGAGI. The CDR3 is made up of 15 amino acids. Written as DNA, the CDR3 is TGTGCCAACAGTTACGGTTATTCAGACTGGGAGACCCAGTACTTC. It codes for CANSYGYSDWETQYF.

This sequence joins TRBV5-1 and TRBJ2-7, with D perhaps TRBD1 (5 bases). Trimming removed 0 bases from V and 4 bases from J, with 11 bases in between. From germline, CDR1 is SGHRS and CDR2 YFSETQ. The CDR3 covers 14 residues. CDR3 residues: CASSLDPGKYEQYF. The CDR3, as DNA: TGCGCCAGCAGCTTGGATCCAGGGAAGTACGAGCAGTACTTC.

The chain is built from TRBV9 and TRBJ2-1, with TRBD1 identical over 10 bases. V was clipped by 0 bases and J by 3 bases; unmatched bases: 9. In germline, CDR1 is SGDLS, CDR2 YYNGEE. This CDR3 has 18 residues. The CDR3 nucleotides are TGTGCCAGCAGCGTAGAGAATTACGGGACAGGGGACTACAATGAGCAGTTCTTC. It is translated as CASSVENYGTGDYNEQFF.

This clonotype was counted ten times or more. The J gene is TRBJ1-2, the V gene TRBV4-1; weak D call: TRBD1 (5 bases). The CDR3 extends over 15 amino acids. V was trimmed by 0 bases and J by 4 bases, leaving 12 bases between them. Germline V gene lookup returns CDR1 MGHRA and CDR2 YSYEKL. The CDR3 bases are TGCGCCAGCAGCCAAGATCAGGGAATCAGCTATGGCTACACCTTC. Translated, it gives CASSQDQGISYGYTF.

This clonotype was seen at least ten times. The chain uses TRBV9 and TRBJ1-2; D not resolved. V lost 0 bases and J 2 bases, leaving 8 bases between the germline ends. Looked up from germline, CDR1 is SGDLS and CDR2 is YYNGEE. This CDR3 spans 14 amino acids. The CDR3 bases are TGTGCCAGCAGCGTAGAGGCCAAAAACTATGGCTACACCTTC. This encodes CASSVEAKNYGYTF.